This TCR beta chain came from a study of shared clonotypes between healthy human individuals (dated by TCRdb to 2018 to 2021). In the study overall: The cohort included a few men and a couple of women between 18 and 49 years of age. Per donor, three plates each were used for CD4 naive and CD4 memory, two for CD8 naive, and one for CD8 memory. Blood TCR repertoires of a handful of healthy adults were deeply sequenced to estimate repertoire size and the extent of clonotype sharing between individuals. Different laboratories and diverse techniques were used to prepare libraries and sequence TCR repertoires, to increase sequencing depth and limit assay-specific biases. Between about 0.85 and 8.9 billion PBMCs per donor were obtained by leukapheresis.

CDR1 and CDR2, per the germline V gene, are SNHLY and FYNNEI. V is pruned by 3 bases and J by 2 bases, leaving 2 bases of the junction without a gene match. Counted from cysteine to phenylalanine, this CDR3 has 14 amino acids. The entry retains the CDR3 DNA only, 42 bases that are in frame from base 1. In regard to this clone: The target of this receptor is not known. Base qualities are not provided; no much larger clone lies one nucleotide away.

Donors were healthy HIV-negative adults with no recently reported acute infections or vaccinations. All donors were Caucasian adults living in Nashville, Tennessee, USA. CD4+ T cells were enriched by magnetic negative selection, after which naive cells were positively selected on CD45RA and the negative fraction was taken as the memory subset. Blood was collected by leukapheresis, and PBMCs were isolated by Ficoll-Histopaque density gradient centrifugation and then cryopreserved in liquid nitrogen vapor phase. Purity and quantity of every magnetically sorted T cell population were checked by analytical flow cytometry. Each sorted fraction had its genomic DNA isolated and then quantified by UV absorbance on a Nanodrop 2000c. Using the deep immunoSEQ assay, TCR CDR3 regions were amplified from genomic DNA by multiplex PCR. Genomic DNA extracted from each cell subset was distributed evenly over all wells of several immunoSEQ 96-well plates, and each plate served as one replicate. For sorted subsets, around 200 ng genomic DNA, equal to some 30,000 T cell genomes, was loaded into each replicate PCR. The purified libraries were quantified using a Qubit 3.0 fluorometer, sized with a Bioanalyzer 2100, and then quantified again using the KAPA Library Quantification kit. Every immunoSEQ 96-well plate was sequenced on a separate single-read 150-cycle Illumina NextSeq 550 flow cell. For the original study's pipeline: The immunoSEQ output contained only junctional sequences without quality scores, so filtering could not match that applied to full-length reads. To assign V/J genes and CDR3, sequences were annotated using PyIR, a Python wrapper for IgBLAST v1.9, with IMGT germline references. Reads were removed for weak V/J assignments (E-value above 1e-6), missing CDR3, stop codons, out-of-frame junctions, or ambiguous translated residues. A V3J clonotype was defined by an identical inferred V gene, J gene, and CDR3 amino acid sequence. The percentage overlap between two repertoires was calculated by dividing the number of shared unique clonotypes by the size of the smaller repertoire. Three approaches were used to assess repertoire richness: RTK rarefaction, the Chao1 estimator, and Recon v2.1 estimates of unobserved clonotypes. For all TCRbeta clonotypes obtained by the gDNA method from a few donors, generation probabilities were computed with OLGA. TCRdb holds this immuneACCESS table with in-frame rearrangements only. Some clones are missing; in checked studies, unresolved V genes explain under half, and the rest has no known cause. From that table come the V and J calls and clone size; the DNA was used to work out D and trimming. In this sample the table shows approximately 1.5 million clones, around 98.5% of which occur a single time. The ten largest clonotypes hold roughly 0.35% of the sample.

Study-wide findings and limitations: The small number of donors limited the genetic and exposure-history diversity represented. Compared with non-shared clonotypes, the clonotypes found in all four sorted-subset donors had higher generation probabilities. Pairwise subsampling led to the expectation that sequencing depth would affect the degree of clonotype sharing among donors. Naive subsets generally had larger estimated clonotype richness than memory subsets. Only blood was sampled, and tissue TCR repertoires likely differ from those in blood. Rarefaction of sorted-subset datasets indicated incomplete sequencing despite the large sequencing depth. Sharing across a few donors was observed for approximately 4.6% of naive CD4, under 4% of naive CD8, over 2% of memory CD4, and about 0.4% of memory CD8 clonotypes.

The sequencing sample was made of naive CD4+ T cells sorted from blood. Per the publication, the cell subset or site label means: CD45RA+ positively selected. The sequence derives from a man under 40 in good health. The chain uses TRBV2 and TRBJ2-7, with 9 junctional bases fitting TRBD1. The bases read TGTGCCAGCAGTGACGGACAGGGGACCTACGAGCAGTACTTC. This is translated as CASSDGQGTYEQYF.